The entry that follows covers one T cell receptor beta chain sequence. Its antigen remains unknown. This entry is derived from a study of CD8+ T cells in alopecia areata. Study-level background: Patients in the treated group were given tofacitinib by mouth, 5 to 10 mg twice a day. Treated patients received severity scores based on the percentage of scalp area affected.

Germline CDR1 SGHAT, CDR2 FQNNGV. The V segment lost 3 bases and the J segment 16 bases; nucleotides outside the gene matches: 2. CDR3 length: 11 amino acids. The treatment: oral pan-JAK inhibitor, 5-10 mg twice daily. Following extraction, RNA underwent reverse transcription to cDNA, which served as the sequencing template. Assay: immunoSEQ multiplex PCR; the TCRdb copy retains only in-frame clones and omits some. In the table there are 170,000 or so clones, 58% of which are singletons. Study findings and constraints: Scalp clonality decreased significantly with tofacitinib, and so did expanded CD8+ clones among the top 100.

Here the sequenced sample was CD8+ T cells sorted from blood, taken at week 24, from a patient treated with tofacitinib. This chain connects TRBV11-2 to TRBJ2-1; TRBD1 matches 11 bases. The TCR originated in a human donor with alopecia areata. The DNA for the CDR3 is TGTGCCAGCAGCTTGGGACAGGGGGAATTCTTC. It translates to CASSLGQGEFF.